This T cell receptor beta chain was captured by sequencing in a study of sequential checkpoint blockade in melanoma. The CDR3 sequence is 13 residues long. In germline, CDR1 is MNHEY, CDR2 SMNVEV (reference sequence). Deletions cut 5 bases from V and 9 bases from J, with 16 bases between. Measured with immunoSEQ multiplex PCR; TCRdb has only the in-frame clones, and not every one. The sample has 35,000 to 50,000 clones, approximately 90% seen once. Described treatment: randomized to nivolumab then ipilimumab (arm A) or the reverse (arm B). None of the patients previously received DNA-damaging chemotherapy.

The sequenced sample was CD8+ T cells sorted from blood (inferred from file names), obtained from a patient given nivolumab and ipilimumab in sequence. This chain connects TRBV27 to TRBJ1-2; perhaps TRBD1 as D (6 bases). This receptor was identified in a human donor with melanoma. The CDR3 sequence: CASSTRTDLSYTF. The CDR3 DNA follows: TGTGCCAGCAGTACCAGGACAGACTTGAGCTACACCTTC.